This T cell receptor beta chain was observed in a study of cytomegalovirus exposure and HLA in healthy donors. The primer mix had 60 Vbeta and 13 Jbeta primers. The repertoire was sequenced with immunoSEQ multiplex PCR; TCRdb's copy has only in-frame clones and lacks some. The data hold more than 85,000 clones, with more than 65% observed a single time. This clone was observed a few times. Germline-derived CDR1 and CDR2 are SEHNR and FQNEAQ (reference sequence). This CDR3 contains 14 residues. Trimming stripped 3 bases from V and 0 bases from J, with 6 bases between. The TCR sequence derives from a man under 40 in good health and CMV-seronegative. Specimen: PBMCs. This chain uses TRBV7-9 with TRBJ2-1; maybe TRBD1 (6 bases). Here the CDR3 reads CASSFRGSYNEQFF. The CDR3 DNA sequence: TGTGCCAGCAGCTTCAGGGGCTCCTACAATGAGCAGTTCTTC.